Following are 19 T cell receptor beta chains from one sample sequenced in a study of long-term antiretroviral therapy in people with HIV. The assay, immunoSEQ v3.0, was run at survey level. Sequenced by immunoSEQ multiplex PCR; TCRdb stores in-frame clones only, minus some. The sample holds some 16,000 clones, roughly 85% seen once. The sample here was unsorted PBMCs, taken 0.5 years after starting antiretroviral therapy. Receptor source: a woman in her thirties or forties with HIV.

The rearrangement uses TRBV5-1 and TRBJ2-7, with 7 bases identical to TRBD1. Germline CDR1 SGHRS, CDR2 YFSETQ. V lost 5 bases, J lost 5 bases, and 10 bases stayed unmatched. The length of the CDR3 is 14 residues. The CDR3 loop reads CASSMDRPGDEQYF. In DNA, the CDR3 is TGCGCCAGCAGTATGGACAGGCCTGGGGACGAGCAGTACTTC.

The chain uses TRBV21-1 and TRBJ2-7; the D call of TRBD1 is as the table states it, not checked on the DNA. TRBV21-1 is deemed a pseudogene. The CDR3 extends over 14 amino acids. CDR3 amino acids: CASSIEQGSYEQYF. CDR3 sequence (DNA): TGTGCCAGCAGCATAGAACAGGGATCCTACGAGCAGTACTTC.

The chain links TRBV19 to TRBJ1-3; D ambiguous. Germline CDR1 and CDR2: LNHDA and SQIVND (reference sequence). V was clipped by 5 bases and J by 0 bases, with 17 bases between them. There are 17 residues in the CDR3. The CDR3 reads CASSARLLLRSGNTIYF. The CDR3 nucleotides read TGTGCCAGTAGTGCCAGACTTCTTCTTCGCTCTGGAAACACCATATATTTT.

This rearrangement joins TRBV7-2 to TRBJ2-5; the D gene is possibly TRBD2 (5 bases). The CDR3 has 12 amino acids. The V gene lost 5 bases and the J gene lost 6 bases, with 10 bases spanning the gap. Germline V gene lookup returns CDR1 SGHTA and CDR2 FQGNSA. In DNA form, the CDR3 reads TGTGCCAGCAGCAGCTCGGGGAAGACCCAGTACTTC. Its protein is CASSSSGKTQYF.

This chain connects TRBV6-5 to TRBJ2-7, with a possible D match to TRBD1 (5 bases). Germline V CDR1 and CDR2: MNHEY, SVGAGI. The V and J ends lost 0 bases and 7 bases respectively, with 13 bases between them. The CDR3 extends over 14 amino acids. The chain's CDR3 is CASSYSPRVDEQYF. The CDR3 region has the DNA TGTGCCAGCAGTTACTCGCCCAGGGTCGATGAGCAGTACTTC.

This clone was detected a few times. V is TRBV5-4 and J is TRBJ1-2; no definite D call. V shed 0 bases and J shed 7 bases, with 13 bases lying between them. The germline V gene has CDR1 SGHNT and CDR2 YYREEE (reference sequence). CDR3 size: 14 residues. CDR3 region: CASSLAYGLGGYTF. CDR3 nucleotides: TGTGCCAGCAGCTTGGCCTACGGGTTGGGTGGCTACACCTTC. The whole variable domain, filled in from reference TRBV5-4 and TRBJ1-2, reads ETGVTQSPTHLIKTRGQQVTLRCSSQSGHNTVSWYQQALGQGPQFIFQYYREEENGRGNFPPRFSGLQFPNYSSELNVNALELDDSALYLCASSLAYGLGGYTFGSGTRLTVV.

CDR3: CASSFGRENTEAFF. The CDR3 DNA sequence: TGTGCCAGCAGCTTTGGACGGGAGAACACTGAAGCTTTCTTT. The chain employs TRBV7-9 and TRBJ1-1; no firm D call. This CDR3 spans 14 amino acids. The germline CDR1 and CDR2 sequences are SEHNR and FQNEAQ (reference sequence). The V and J ends lost 3 bases and 1 base respectively, with 9 bases between them.

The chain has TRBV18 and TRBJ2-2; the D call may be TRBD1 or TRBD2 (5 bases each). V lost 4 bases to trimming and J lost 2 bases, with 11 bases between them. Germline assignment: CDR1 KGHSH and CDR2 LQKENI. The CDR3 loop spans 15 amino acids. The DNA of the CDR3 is TGTGCCAGCTCACGATCCGGGGCCAACACCGGGGAGCTGTTTTTT. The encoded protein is CASSRSGANTGELFF.

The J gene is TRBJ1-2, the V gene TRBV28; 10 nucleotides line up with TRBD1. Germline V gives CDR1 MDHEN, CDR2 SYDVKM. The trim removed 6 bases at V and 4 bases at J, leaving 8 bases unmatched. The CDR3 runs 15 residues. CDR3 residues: CASSQGQGRTYGYTF. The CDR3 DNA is TGTGCCAGCAGCCAGGGACAGGGGAGAACCTATGGCTACACCTTC.

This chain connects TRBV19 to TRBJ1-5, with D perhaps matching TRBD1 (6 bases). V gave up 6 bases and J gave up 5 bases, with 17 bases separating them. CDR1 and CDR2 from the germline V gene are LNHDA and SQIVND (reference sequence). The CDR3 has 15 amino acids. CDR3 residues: CASSGGPALHQPQHF. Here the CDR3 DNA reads TGTGCCAGTAGCGGGGGGCCGGCATTACATCAGCCCCAGCATTTT.

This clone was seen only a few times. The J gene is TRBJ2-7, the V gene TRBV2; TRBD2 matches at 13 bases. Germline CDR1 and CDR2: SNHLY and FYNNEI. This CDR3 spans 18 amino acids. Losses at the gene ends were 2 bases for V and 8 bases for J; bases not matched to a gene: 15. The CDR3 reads CASSESRLAGGGRKKQYF. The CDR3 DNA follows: TGTGCCAGCAGTGAATCCCGACTAGCGGGAGGAGGGAGGAAAAAGCAGTACTTC.

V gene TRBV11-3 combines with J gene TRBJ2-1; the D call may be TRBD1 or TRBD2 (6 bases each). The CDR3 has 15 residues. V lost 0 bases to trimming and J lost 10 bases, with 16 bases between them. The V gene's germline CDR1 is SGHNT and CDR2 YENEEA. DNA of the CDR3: TGTGCCAGCAGCTTAGATCGGGGGCAGGGCGGGGAGCAGTTCTTC. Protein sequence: CASSLDRGQGGEQFF.

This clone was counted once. CDR3 sequence (DNA): TGTGCCAGCAGCCTCGAGCGGATAGGGGGCTACGAGCAGTACTTC. This sequence encodes CASSLERIGGYEQYF. The rearrangement joins TRBV11-2 to TRBJ2-7; TRBD1 is a possible D gene (6 bases). The CDR3 is made up of 15 amino acids. V gave up 5 bases and J gave up 3 bases, with 17 bases separating them. The germline V gene encodes CDR1 SGHAT and CDR2 FQNNGV.

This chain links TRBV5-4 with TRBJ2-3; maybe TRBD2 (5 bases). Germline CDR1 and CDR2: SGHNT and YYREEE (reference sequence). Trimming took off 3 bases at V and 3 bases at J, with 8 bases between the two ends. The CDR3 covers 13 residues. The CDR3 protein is CASSWETTDTQYF. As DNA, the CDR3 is TGTGCCAGCAGCTGGGAGACGACAGATACGCAGTATTTT.

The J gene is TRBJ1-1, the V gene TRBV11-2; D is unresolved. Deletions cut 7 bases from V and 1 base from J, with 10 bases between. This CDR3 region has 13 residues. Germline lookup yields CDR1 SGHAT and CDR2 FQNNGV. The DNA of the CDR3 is TGTGCCAGCATGAGGACGGGGAACACTGAAGCTTTCTTT. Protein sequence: CASMRTGNTEAFF.

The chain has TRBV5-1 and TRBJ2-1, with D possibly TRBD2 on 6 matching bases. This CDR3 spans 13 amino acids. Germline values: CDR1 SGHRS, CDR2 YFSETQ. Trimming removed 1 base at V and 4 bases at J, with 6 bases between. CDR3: CASSLSGYNEQFF. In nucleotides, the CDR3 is TGCGCCAGCAGCTTGAGCGGGTACAATGAGCAGTTCTTC.

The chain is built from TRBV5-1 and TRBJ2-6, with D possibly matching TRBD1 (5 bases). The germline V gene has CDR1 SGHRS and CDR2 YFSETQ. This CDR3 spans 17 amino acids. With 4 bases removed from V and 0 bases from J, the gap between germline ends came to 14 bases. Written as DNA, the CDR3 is TGCGCCAGCAGCGGAGACAGTACCATCTCTGGGGCCAACGTCCTGACTTTC. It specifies CASSGDSTISGANVLTF.

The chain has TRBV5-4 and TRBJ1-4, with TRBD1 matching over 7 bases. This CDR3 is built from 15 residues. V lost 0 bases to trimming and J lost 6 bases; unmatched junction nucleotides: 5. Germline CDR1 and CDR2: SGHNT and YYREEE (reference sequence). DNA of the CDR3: TGTGCCAGCAGCTTGGAGGGGGCCTTCGATGAAAAACTGTTTTTT. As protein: CASSLEGAFDEKLFF.

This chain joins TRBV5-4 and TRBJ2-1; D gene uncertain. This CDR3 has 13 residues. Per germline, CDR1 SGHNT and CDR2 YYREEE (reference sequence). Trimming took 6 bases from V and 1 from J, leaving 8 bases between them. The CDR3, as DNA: TGTGCCAGCAACCCAGAGTCCTACAATGAGCAGTTCTTC. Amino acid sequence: CASNPESYNEQFF.